This T cell receptor beta chain was documented in a study of PD-1 blockade in classical Hodgkin lymphoma. Generated by immunoSEQ multiplex PCR, the TCRdb table keeps only in-frame clones and is missing some. The profile shows thousands of clones, 79% of them singletons. V shed 0 bases, J shed 0 bases, and the junction held 7 bases outside the gene matches. CDR3 length: 18 residues. The germline gives CDR1 MGHRA, CDR2 YSYEKL. The time point is: cycle 4 day 1 (C4D1), after less than 7 weeks of nivolumab. There was relapse after autologous stem cell transplantation in every patient, and there was variation in brentuximab vedotin exposure. From thawed PBMCs, CD4+ T cells were purified using magnetic negative selection. General observations from the study: Differences between repertoires have undefined causes, possibly disease activity or prior therapy. Patients excluded were those beginning nivolumab under 1 year after ASCT. Diversity in CD4+ TCRs, unlike that measured in CD8+ TCRs, had risen significantly by C4D1.

Concerning this clone itself: Its antigen is not known.

The chain combines TRBV4-1 with TRBJ1-3; 8 nucleotides line up with TRBD1. The TCR comes from a human donor with classical Hodgkin lymphoma. The specimen was CD4+ T cells from blood, collected before the fourth cycle of nivolumab. The CDR3 sequence is CASSQDSQGALSGNTIYF. CDR3 coding DNA: TGCGCCAGCAGCCAAGACTCGCAGGGGGCCCTCTCTGGAAACACCATATATTTT.